This paragraph covers one TCR beta chain sequence. Its antigen is unidentified. The ends were cut back, 2 bases at V and 0 bases at J, with 9 bases in the middle. Germline V gene lookup returns CDR1 LNHDA and CDR2 SQIVND (reference sequence). The CDR3 is 15 residues long. These data originate in a study of cytomegalovirus exposure and HLA in healthy donors. Whole-study findings and limits: The authors confirmed in vitro that a few CMV-associated chains were specific for CMV antigens.

The PCR contained 60 Vbeta and 13 Jbeta primers. Using immunoSEQ multiplex PCR, the repertoire was profiled, and TCRdb retains in-frame clones only, with some absent. The repertoire holds 80,000 or so clones, with about two thirds as singletons. The chain is built from TRBV19 and TRBJ2-3, with D perhaps TRBD1 (5 bases). Sequenced sample: PBMCs. This sequence was found in a young man in good health and CMV-seropositive. CDR3 in amino acids: CASSITGLSTDTQYF. CDR3 bases: TGTGCCAGTAGTATAACAGGCCTTAGCACAGATACGCAGTATTTT. The variable domain in full, completed from reference TRBV19 and TRBJ2-3, reads DGGITQSPKYLFRKEGQNVTLSCEQNLNHDAMYWYRQDPGQGLRLIYYSQIVNDFQKGDIAEGYSVSREKKESFPLTVTSAQKNPTAFYLCASSITGLSTDTQYFGPGTRLTVL.